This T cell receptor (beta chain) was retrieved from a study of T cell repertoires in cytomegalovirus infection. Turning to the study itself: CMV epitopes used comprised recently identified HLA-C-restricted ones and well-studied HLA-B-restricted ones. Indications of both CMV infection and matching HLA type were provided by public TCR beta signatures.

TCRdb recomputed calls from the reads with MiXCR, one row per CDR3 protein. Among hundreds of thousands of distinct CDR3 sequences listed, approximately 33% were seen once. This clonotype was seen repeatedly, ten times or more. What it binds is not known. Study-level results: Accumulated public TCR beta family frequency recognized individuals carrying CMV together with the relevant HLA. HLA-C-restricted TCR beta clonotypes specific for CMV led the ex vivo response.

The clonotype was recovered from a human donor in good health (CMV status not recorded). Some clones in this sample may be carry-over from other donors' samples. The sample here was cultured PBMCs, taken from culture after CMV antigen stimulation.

CDR3 nucleotide sequence: TGTGCCAGCAGCTTATCCACCGGGGAGCTGTTTTTT. It yields the protein CASSLSTGELFF. The chain links TRBV7-9 to TRBJ2-2; D remains unclear. The CDR3 sequence is 12 residues long. Germline CDR1 is SEHNR and CDR2 is FQNEAQ (reference sequence). Between the trimmed V and J ends, which lost 2 bases and 4 bases, there was a span of 2 bases.